This TCR beta chain was obtained from a study of shared clonotypes between healthy human individuals. Whole-study context: Each donor contributed plates that comprised three CD4 naive, three CD4 memory, two CD8 naive and one CD8 memory.

Only in-frame clones appear in the TCRdb table, and some are missing; sequencing was by immunoSEQ multiplex PCR. The repertoire consists of about 2 million clones, with roughly 94% occurring once and the leading ten covering 0.1% to 0.15%. The CDR3 runs 15 residues. Germline loops: CDR1 MGHDK, CDR2 SYGVNS. The ends were cut back, 1 base at V and 3 bases at J, with 10 bases in the middle. A note on this clone: Its matching antigen is unknown. A much larger clone sits a single nucleotide away, making a read error possible. Additional DNA sequences in this sample encode the identical CDR3.

General study points: Sampling was confined to blood; repertoires within tissues likely differ. Larger richness was generally estimated for naive than memory subsets.

This TCR was recovered from a man younger than 35 in good health. The chain links TRBV25-1 to TRBJ1-5, with D possibly matching TRBD1 (5 bases). Sequencing used naive CD4+ T cells sorted from blood. Subset given: CD45RA+ positively selected. The CDR3 DNA is TGTGCCAGCAGTGAATCCGGGGGGATCAATCAGCCCCAGCATTTT. It translates to CASSESGGINQPQHF. Drawing the rest from reference TRBV25-1 and TRBJ1-5, the complete variable domain is EADIYQTPRYLVIGTGKKITLECSQTMGHDKMYWYQQDPGMELHLIHYSYGVNSTEKGDLSSESTVSRIRTEHFPLTLESARPSHTSQYLCASSESGGINQPQHFGDGTRLSIL.